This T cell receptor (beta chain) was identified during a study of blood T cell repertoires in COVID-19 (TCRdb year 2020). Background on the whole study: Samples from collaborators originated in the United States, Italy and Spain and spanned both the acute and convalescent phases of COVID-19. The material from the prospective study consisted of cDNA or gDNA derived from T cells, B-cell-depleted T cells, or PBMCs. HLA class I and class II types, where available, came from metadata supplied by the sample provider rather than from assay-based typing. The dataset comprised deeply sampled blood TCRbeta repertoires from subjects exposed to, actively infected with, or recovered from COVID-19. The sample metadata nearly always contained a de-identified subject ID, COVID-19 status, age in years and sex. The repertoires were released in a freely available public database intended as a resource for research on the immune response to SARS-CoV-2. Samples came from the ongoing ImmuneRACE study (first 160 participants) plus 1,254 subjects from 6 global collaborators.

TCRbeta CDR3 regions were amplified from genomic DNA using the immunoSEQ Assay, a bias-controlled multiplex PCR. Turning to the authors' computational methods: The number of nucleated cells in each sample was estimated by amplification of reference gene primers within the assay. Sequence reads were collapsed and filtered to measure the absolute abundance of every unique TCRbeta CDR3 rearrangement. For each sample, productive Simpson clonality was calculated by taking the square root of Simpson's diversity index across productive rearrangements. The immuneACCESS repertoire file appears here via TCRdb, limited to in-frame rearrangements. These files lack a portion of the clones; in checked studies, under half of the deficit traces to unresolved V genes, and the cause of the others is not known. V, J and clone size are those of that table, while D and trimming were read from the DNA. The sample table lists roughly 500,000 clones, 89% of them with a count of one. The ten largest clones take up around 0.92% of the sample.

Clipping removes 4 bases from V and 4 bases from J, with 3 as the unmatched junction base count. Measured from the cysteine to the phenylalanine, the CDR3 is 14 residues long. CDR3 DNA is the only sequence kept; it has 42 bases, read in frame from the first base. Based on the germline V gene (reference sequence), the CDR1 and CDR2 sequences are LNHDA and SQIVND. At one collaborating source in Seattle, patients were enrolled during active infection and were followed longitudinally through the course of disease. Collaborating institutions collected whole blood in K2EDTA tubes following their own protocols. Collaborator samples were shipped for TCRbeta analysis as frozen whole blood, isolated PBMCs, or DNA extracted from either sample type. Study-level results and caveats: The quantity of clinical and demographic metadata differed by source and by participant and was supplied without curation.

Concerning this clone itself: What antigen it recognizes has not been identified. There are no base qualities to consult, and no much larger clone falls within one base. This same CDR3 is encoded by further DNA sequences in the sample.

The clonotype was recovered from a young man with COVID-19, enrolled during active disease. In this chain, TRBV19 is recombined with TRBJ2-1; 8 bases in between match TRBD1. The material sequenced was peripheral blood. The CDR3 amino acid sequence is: CASSTGGVYNEQFF. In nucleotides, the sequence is TGTGCCAGTAGTACAGGGGGCGTTTACAATGAGCAGTTCTTC.